These 13 T cell receptor beta chains were sequenced from one sample in a study of identical twins (TCRdb year 2016). The receptor library was made with 5' RACE. The instrument given in TCRdb is Illumina HiSeq 2000. The public reads were run again by TCRdb, first through fastp at Q25 and then through MiXCR, and only productive beta chains were kept. Rows are unified per CDR3 protein, each entry keeping the most common DNA and genes. In this sample the table shows 270,000 or so distinct CDR3 sequences, about 8.5% of which occur a single time. Less than 4% of the sample comes from the top ten. The same specimen was also included in a second study, on yellow fever vaccine responses in identical twins.

Sequencing was performed on CD8+ T cells sorted from blood. The receptors shown here come from a woman between 18 and 30 years old in good health.

This clonotype was picked up a small number of times. CDR3 residues: CASSLTGSPQYEQYF. The CDR3 DNA reads as TGTGCCAGCAGCTTGACAGGGAGCCCCCAATACGAGCAGTACTTC. The gene calls are TRBV5-5 and TRBJ2-7, with D maybe TRBD1 (6 bases). Trimming left V 1 base short and J 4 bases short, with 15 bases between. CDR3 length equals 15 residues. From germline, CDR1 is SGHKS and CDR2 YYEKEE (reference sequence).

At least ten counts were recorded for this clonotype. The rearrangement uses TRBV29-1 and TRBJ2-7; D gene unclear. V was pared by 1 base and J by 1 base, with 5 bases between. CDR1 and CDR2 from the germline V gene are SQVTM and ANQGSEA. The CDR3 spans 12 residues. This CDR3 is CSVEATSYEQYF. The CDR3 nucleotides are TGCAGCGTTGAAGCCACTTCCTACGAGCAGTACTTC.

The chain employs TRBV7-6 and TRBJ2-1; TRBD2 matches at 7 bases. This CDR3 contains 16 residues. The germline CDR1 and CDR2 sequences are SGHVS and FNYEAQ. Losses at the gene ends were 1 base for V and 0 bases for J; bases not matched to a gene: 3. CDR3 sequence: CASSLGGDYSYNEQFF. The CDR3 nucleotides read TGTGCCAGCAGCTTAGGCGGGGACTACTCCTACAATGAGCAGTTCTTC.

The chain joins TRBV20-1 to TRBJ2-3, with D perhaps TRBD2 (5 bases). The CDR3 contains 15 residues. V was trimmed by 0 bases and J by 10 bases, leaving 20 bases between them. CDR1 is DFQATT and CDR2 is SNEGSKA in the germline V gene (reference sequence). The CDR3 is CSARDQWGANDPQYF. Here the CDR3 DNA reads TGCAGTGCTAGAGATCAGTGGGGAGCGAACGACCCGCAGTATTTT.

This sequence joins TRBV29-1 and TRBJ2-3; 7 bases fit TRBD2. Germline loops: CDR1 SQVTM, CDR2 ANQGSEA. This CDR3 is 17 amino acids long. With V trimmed by 3 bases and J by 4 bases, 16 bases remained unmatched. The CDR3 DNA reads as TGCAGCGTTGACCGACCCTTGGGGGAGGGCAAGGCAGATACGCAGTATTTT. Translating gives CSVDRPLGEGKADTQYF.

V gene TRBV3-1 combines with J gene TRBJ2-7, with 9 bases identical to TRBD2. The CDR3 length is 20 residues. In germline, CDR1 is LGHDT, CDR2 YNNKEL (reference sequence). With 1 base clipped from V and 0 bases from J, the junction kept 16 bases outside the gene matches. The CDR3: CASSQGVLTAGGPGSYEQYF. The CDR3 region has the DNA TGTGCCAGCAGCCAAGGAGTACTTACAGCGGGAGGCCCAGGCTCCTACGAGCAGTACTTC.

This clonotype was counted a few times. This rearrangement joins TRBV29-1 to TRBJ1-1, with D unclear. The V and J ends lost 4 bases and 4 bases respectively, with 16 bases between them. Germline V CDR1 and CDR2: SQVTM, ANQGSEA. The CDR3 consists of 14 residues. The CDR3 DNA reads as TGCAGCGTTGTTCTCGCGGTTTTGGGCACTGAAGCTTTCTTT. Protein product: CSVVLAVLGTEAFF.

This clonotype appeared a few times. J is TRBJ2-2 and V is TRBV20-1, with 7 nucleotides matching TRBD2. The V segment lost 5 bases and the J segment 2 bases; nucleotides outside the gene matches: 2. Per the germline V gene, CDR1 is DFQATT and CDR2 is SNEGSKA (reference sequence). This CDR3 is built from 13 residues. As DNA, the CDR3 is TGCAGTGCTCAGACTAGCAACACCGGGGAGCTGTTTTTT. Translated, it gives CSAQTSNTGELFF.

This clonotype was seen at least ten times. The CDR3 protein is CASMRFSLTEAFF. The CDR3 DNA is TGTGCCAGCATGAGATTCTCCCTCACTGAAGCTTTCTTT. The rearrangement links TRBV6-2 or TRBV6-3 to TRBJ1-1; D unresolved. The V and J ends lost 7 bases and 4 bases respectively, with 13 bases between them. There are 13 residues in the CDR3. CDR1 and CDR2 (germline): MNHEY, SVGEGT.

This clonotype was seen only a few times. The CDR3 sequence: CSAREPAGGWNSPLHF. The CDR3 DNA follows: TGCAGTGCTAGAGAACCCGCAGGGGGCTGGAATTCACCCCTCCACTTT. V is TRBV20-1 and J is TRBJ1-6; 8 nucleotides match TRBD1. CDR1 and CDR2 from the germline V gene are DFQATT and SNEGSKA (reference sequence). The CDR3 runs to 16 residues. V gave up 0 bases and J gave up 7 bases; unmatched junction bases: 8.

This clonotype has a count of ten or more. In nucleotides, the CDR3 is TGTGCCAGCAGTTTAGGGCAGACTCCCTACGAGCAGTACTTC. Protein product: CASSLGQTPYEQYF. The chain joins TRBV12-3 or TRBV12-4 to TRBJ2-7; D gene uncertain. The CDR3 runs 14 residues. V lost 1 base, J lost 2 bases, and 9 bases lay in between.

The rearrangement uses TRBV29-1 and TRBJ2-7, with D perhaps assigned TRBD1 or TRBD2 (6 bases each). Per germline, CDR1 SQVTM and CDR2 ANQGSEA. Trimming took off 7 bases at V and 3 bases at J, with 13 bases between the two ends. CDR3 length: 12 residues. In nucleotides, the CDR3 is TGCAGCGGGGGGGCAGGCGGCTACGAGCAGTACTTC. Translating gives CSGGAGGYEQYF.

This clonotype turned up a few times. The chain recombines TRBV21-1 with TRBJ2-1; the table's D gene call, TRBD2, was not cross checked with the DNA. TRBV21-1 constitutes a pseudogene. The CDR3 loop spans 14 amino acids. CDR3 nucleotide sequence: TGTGCCAGCAGCAAAGGTGAGCGGGACAATGAGCAGTTCTTC. Its protein is CASSKGERDNEQFF.